What follows describes a single T cell receptor beta chain. Germline V gene data show CDR1 as SNHLY and CDR2 as FYNNEI. The CDR3 spans 12 residues. J was trimmed by 14 bases and V by 6 bases; bases with no gene match: 10. Both 60 Vbeta primers and 13 Jbeta primers went into the PCR. Assay: immunoSEQ multiplex PCR; the TCRdb copy retains only in-frame clones and omits some. Counted here are roughly 160,000 clones, approximately 85% occurring once; the ten biggest clones make up approximately 9.4%. The record originates from a study of cytomegalovirus exposure and HLA in healthy donors. The chain uses TRBV2 and TRBJ2-1, with 7 bases fitting TRBD2. The receptor was derived from a man younger than 30 in good health and CMV-seropositive. Sequencing was performed on PBMCs. This CDR3 reads CASRGTTATEFF. For the CDR3, the DNA is TGTGCCAGCAGGGGGACTACCGCAACGGAGTTCTTC.